This T cell receptor beta chain was sequenced during a study of cytomegalovirus exposure and HLA in healthy donors. Across the study: As an earlier analysis found, about 190 million T cells yielded about 100 million unique TCR beta sequences.

Regarding the study as a whole: It was reported in a later analysis that an Asian-associated ancestry cluster showed fewer N-insertions than the approximately 670-donor mean.

PCR primers comprised 60 Vbeta and 13 Jbeta primers. Here immunoSEQ multiplex PCR was the method, and the copy in TCRdb shows in-frame clones only, minus some. The sample records about 130,000 clones, about 86% being singletons. In the case of this clone: What it recognizes is unknown.

V lost 4 bases, J lost 3 bases, and 1 base stayed unmatched. The CDR3 totals 12 residues. Germline-derived CDR1 and CDR2 are SGDLS and YYNGEE. The clonotype originates from a young man in good health and CMV-seronegative. The chain carries TRBV9 and TRBJ2-7, with 7 bases matching TRBD1. Sequenced material: PBMCs. DNA for the CDR3: TGTGCCAGCAGCCGGGACAGCTACGAGCAGTACTTC. Protein product: CASSRDSYEQYF.